This is a list of T cell receptor beta chains from one sample in a study of cytomegalovirus exposure and HLA in healthy donors. Method: immunoSEQ multiplex PCR; TCRdb's copy keeps in-frame clones and lacks some. The repertoire has 80,000 to 95,000 clones, roughly 85% of them found once; the top ten carry 6%. Sequences were obtained from PBMCs. These receptors all stem from a female donor in good health and CMV-seronegative. Both conserved end residues are part of each CDR3. D genes are given only for firm matches. Clone size is given for some rows only: seen once, a few or many times, or a class if the clone is expanded.

TRBJ2-5 | NA | NA | TRBV28 | CASSSTAGAAETQYF | TGTGCCAGCAGTTCGACCGCGGGTGCAGCAGAGACCCAGTACTTC
TRBJ1-5 | few | TRBD1 | TRBV15 | CATSRGDRGQPQHF | TGTGCCACCAGCAGAGGGGACAGGGGACAGCCCCAGCATTTT
TRBJ1-2 | few | TRBD1 | TRBV28 | CASSHQTGGDYGYTF | TGTGCCAGCAGTCACCAGACAGGGGGAGACTATGGCTACACCTTC
TRBJ1-3 | NA | NA | TRBV19 | CASSIDWSTIYF | TGTGCCAGTAGTATCGATTGGAGCACCATATATTTT
TRBJ1-4 | NA | TRBD1 | TRBV29-1 | CSVESGQGREKLFF | TGCAGCGTTGAATCGGGACAGGGGAGGGAAAAACTGTTTTTT
TRBJ2-7 | NA | NA | TRBV10-1 | CASLGQLEYEQYF | TGCGCCAGCTTAGGACAGCTCGAGTACGAGCAGTACTTC
TRBJ2-1 | NA | NA | TRBV5-1 | CASSLAPTAGPDNEQFF | TGCGCCAGCAGCTTGGCGCCGACAGCCGGACCGGACAATGAGCAGTTCTTC
TRBJ2-2 | NA | TRBD2 | TRBV9 | CASSVAGGWTGELFF | TGTGCCAGCAGCGTAGCGGGGGGTTGGACCGGGGAGCTGTTTTTT
TRBJ2-3 | NA | NA | TRBV5-1 | CASSPEGDSTDTQYF | TGCGCCAGCAGCCCTGAGGGGGATAGCACAGATACGCAGTATTTT
TRBJ2-7 | NA | NA | TRBV6-6 | CASSQDGVSYEQYF | TGTGCCAGCAGTCAGGACGGGGTCTCCTACGAGCAGTACTTC
TRBJ1-3 | NA | NA | TRBV5-1 | CASSLSPRSSGNTIYF | TGCGCCAGCAGCTTGAGTCCAAGGAGCTCTGGAAACACCATATATTTT
TRBJ1-2 | NA | NA | TRBV5-1 | CASSLDRLNYGYTF | TGCGCCAGCAGCTTGGACAGGCTCAACTATGGCTACACCTTC
TRBJ2-6 | NA | TRBD2 | TRBV18 | CASSPLGLAETGANVLTF | TGTGCCAGCTCACCACTCGGACTAGCTGAGACTGGGGCCAACGTCCTGACTTTC
TRBJ2-3 | NA | TRBD2 | TRBV11-2 | CASSPTSGTSTDTQYF | TGTGCCAGCAGCCCTACTAGCGGTACAAGCACAGATACGCAGTATTTT